Listed below are T cell receptor beta chains from one sample, sequenced in a study of T-cell memory formation after mild COVID-19. TCRdb re-called the 5' RACE reads through MiXCR, storing one row per CDR3 protein. The sample has 300,000 to 400,000 distinct CDR3 sequences, under 30% seen once; the top ten hold approximately 13%. The sequenced sample consisted of PBMCs or a T cell subset sorted from them (not recorded which). The receptors shown here come from an adult woman who had mild COVID-19 (a few samples of this study predate the infection). Cell type and time point are not known. The conserved cysteine and the conserved F or W are not part of the CDR3 here.

>TRBJ1-1|TRBV5-6
ASSLRVVPEAF
>TRBJ2-4|TRBV11-2
ASSSGTRYLTKNIQY
>TRBJ1-3|TRBV20-1
SARAPQWVDSGNTIY
>TRBJ2-4|TRBV4-1
ASSQGLLRGAKNIQY
>TRBJ2-1|TRBV20-1
SAPGTTSNRQF
>TRBJ2-7|TRBV5-1
ASSLVSGGSYEQY
>TRBJ1-1|TRBV20-1
SASLWQGKNTEAF
>TRBJ2-1|TRBV7-9
ASSSGGRDLNEQF
>TRBJ2-7|TRBV12-3/TRBV12-4
ASSLRGGSYEQY
>TRBJ2-1|TRBV12-3/TRBV12-4
ASMTRVYNEQF
>TRBJ1-1|TRBV7-9
ASSMQGNTEAF
>TRBJ2-3|TRBV19
ASSIVLAGVKDTQY